Described below is a single T cell receptor (beta chain) sequence and its context. Its antigen is as yet unknown. This entry belongs to a study of blood T cells in healthy people across ages. V dropped 1 base and J dropped 2 bases, with 23 bases sitting between them. Per the germline V gene, CDR1 is LNHNV and CDR2 is YYDKDF (reference sequence). This CDR3 is 19 amino acids long. Total RNA extraction produced at least 5 micrograms (per sample) for the study. A second roughly 6 to 12 cycle PCR used barcoded and J-beta primers. Every cDNA molecule bore a tag from a template-switch adaptor containing 12 random nucleotides. TCRdb re-called the 5' RACE reads with MiXCR, one entry per CDR3 protein. The table lists about 1.8 million distinct CDR3 sequences, around half of them singletons, with 2.1% in the top ten. Study results and limitations: Strong correlation linked observed beta diversity and percent naive T cells. With unsorted PBMCs, a conclusive comparison of naive versus antigen-experienced cells was not possible.

The V gene is TRBV15, the J gene TRBJ1-1; no reliable D call. The TCR originated in a woman between 40 and 55 years old in good health. The sequencing input was blood. CDR3 loop: CATSRGPILGASGNTEAFF. DNA of the CDR3: TGTGCCACCAGCAGAGGCCCAATCCTTGGCGCTTCAGGAAACACTGAAGCTTTCTTT.